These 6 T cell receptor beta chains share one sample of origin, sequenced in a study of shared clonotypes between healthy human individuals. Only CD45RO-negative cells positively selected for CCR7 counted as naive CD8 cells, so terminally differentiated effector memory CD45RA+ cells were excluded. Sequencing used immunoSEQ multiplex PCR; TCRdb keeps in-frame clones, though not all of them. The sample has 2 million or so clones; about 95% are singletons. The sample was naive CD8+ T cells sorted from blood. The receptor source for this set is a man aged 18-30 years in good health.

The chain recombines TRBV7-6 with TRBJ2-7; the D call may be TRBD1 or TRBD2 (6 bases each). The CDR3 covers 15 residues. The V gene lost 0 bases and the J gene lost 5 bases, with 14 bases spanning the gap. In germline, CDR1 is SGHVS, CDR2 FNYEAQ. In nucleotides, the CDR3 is TGTGCCAGCAGCTTAGCGCTAGAGGGGGGCCACGAGCAGTACTTC. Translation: CASSLALEGGHEQYF.

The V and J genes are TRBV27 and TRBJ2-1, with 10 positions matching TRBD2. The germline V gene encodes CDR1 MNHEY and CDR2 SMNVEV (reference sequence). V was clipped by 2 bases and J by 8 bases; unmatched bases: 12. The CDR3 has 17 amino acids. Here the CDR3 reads CASSLGGLAVLMDEQFF. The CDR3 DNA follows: TGTGCCAGCAGTTTAGGAGGACTAGCGGTACTTATGGATGAGCAGTTCTTC.

Written as DNA, the CDR3 is TGTGCCATCAACGAGGACGCTAATGAAAAACTGTTTTTT. Translating it yields CAINEDANEKLFF. The rearrangement uses TRBV10-3 and TRBJ1-4; D is undetermined. This CDR3 is 13 amino acids long. Trimming took off 7 bases at V and 3 bases at J, with 9 bases between the two ends. CDR1 is ENHRY, CDR2 SYGVKD, per germline.

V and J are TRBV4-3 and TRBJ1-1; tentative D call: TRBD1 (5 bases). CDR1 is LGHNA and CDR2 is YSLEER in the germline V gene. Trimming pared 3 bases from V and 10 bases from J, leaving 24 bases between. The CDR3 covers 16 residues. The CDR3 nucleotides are TGCGCCAGCAGCCAGGGCGGGACTCCTGAGAATTTTTTAGCTTTCTTT. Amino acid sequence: CASSQGGTPENFLAFF.

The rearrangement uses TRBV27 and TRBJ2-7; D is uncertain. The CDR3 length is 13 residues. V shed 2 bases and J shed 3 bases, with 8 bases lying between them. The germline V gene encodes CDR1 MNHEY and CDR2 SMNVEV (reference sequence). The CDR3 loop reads CASSLTDYYEQYF. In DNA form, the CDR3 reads TGTGCCAGCAGTTTAACAGATTACTACGAGCAGTACTTC.

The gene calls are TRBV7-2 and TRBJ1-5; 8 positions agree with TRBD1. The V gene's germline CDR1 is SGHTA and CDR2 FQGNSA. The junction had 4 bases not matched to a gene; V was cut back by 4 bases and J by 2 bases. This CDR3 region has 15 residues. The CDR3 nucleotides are TGTGCCAGCAGCTCGAACAGGGGGGGCAATCAGCCCCAGCATTTT. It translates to CASSSNRGGNQPQHF.